This T cell receptor (beta chain) appears in the sequencing data of a study of blood T cell repertoires in COVID-19. Study context: Sample material is recorded as cDNA or gDNA derived from T cells, B-cell-depleted T cells, or PBMCs.

From germline, CDR1 is LNHDA and CDR2 SQIVND (reference sequence). The CDR3 is 14 residues long. V trimming: 1 base; J trimming: 5 bases; junction bases outside the gene matches: 2. Measured with immunoSEQ multiplex PCR; TCRdb has only the in-frame clones, and not every one. The sample lists about 120,000 clones, around 85% occurring once. The source of this sequence is a man aged 55-75 years with acute or convalescent COVID-19. The chain links TRBV19 to TRBJ2-1; 7 nucleotides agree with TRBD2. Sequencing was done on a sample of peripheral blood. The DNA of the CDR3 is TGTGCCAGTAGTATAGTGGGGGGGGACAATGAGCAGTTCTTC. This translates into CASSIVGGDNEQFF.